The sequence of this T cell receptor (beta chain) was determined in a study of response to subunit inactivated influenza vaccine. A word on this clonotype: Its matching antigen is unknown. A much bigger clone sits one base away, suggesting this may be a read error.

V was trimmed by 0 bases and J by 2 bases, leaving 6 bases between them. The germline V gene has CDR1 LGHNA and CDR2 YNFKEQ. The CDR3 length is 14 residues. Study-wide findings and caveats: Each seasonal influenza vaccination recruits few new T cells, the authors suggested.

TCRdb re-analysed the RT-PCR reads in MiXCR, keeping a single row per CDR3 protein. The sample has under 550,000 distinct CDR3 sequences, under 9% seen once. The sample here was PBMCs from blood, taken approximately 25 months after vaccination. The chain couples TRBV4-2 to TRBJ2-3; no reliable D call. This TCR was recovered from a man aged 50 to 75 who received an inactivated influenza vaccine. The CDR3: CASSQDALTDTQYF. CDR3 nucleotide sequence: TGTGCCAGCAGCCAAGACGCGCTCACAGATACGCAGTATTTT.